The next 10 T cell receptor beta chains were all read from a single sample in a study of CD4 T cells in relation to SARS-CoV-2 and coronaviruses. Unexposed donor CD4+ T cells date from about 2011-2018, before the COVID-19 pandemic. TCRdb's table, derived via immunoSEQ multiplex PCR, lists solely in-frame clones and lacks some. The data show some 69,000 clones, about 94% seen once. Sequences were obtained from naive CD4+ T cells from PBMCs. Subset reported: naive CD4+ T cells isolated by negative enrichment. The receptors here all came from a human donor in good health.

Here the CDR3 reads CASSNAGQRNTEAFF. CDR3 coding DNA: TGTGCCAGCAGTAACGCGGGACAGAGGAACACTGAAGCTTTCTTT. V is TRBV28 and J is TRBJ1-1; 7 bases are a match to TRBD1. V lost 5 bases to trimming and J lost 1 base; unmatched junction nucleotides: 7. Germline V CDR1 and CDR2: MDHEN, SYDVKM. CDR3 size: 15 residues.

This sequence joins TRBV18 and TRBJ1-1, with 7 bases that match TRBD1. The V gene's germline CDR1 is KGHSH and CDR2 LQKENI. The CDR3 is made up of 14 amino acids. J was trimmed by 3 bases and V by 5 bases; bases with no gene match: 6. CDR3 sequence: CASSMQGGDTEAFF. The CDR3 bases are TGTGCCAGCTCAATGCAGGGGGGGGACACTGAAGCTTTCTTT.

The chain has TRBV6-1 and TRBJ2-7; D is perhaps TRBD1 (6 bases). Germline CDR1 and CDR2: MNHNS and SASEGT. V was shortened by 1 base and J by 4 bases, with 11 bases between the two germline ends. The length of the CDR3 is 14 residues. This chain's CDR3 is CASSEETRGYEQYF. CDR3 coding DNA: TGTGCCAGCAGTGAAGAAACAAGGGGGTACGAGCAGTACTTC.

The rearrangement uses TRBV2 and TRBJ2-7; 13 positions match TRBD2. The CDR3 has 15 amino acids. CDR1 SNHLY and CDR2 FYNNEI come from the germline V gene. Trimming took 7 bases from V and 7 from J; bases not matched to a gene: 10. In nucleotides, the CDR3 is TGTGCCAGCAAGAGGGGGACTAGCGGGACCGGTGAGCAGTACTTC. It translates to CASKRGTSGTGEQYF. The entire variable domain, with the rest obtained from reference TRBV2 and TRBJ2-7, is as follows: EPEVTQTPSHQVTQMGQEVILRCVPISNHLYFYWYRQILGQKVEFLVSFYNNEISEKSEIFDDQFSVERPDGSNFTLKIRSTKLEDSAMYFCASKRGTSGTGEQYFGPGTRLTVT.

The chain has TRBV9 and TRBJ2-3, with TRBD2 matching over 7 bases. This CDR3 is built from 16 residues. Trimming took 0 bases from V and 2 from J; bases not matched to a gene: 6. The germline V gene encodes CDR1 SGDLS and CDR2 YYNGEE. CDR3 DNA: TGTGCCAGCAGCGTAGGTGCTAGCGGACCCACAGATACGCAGTATTTT. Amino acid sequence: CASSVGASGPTDTQYF.

In DNA, the CDR3 is TGTGCCATCAGTGATAGTAGCGGGACCGAAACAGATACGCAGTATTTT. Protein sequence: CAISDSSGTETDTQYF. J is TRBJ2-3 and V is TRBV10-3, with TRBD2 matching 8 bases. Germline CDR1 reads ENHRY; CDR2 reads SYGVKD. The CDR3 runs to 16 residues. The V gene end was trimmed by 3 bases and the J gene end by 3 bases; junction bases not matched to a gene: 8.

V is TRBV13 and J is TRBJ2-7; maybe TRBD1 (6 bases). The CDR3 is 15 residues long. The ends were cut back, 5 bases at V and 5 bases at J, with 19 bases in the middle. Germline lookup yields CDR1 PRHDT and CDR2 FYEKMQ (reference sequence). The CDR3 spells CASSQGPGQRDEQYF. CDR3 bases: TGTGCCAGCAGCCAAGGGCCGGGACAAAGGGACGAGCAGTACTTC.

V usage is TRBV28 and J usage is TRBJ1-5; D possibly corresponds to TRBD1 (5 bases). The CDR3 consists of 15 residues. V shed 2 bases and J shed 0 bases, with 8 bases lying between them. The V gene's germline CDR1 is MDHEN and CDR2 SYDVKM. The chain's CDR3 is CASSLIDSSNQPQHF. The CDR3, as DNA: TGTGCCAGCAGTTTAATTGACAGTAGCAATCAGCCCCAGCATTTT.

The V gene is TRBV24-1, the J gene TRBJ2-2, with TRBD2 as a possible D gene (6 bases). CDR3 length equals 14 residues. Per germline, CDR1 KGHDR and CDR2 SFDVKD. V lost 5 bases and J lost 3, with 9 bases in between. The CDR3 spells CATSVAGYTGELFF. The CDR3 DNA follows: TGTGCCACCAGTGTGGCGGGGTACACCGGGGAGCTGTTTTTT.

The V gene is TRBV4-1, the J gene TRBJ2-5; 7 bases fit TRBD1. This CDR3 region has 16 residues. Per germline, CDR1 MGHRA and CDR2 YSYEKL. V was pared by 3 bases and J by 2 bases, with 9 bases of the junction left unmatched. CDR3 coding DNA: TGCGCCAGCAGCCACGCAAGATGGGACAGACAAGAGACCCAGTACTTC. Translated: CASSHARWDRQETQYF.